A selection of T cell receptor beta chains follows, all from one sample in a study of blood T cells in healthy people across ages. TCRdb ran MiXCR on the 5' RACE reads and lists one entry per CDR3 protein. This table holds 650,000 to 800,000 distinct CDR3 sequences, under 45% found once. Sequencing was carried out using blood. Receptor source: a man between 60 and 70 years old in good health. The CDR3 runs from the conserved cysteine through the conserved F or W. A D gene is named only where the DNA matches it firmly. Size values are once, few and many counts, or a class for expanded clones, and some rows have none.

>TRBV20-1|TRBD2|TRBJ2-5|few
CSADLAGASQETQYF
TGCAGTGCAGATCTAGCGGGGGCCAGTCAAGAGACCCAGTACTTC
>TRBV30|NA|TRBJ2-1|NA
CAWSVQGTQFF
TGTGCCTGGAGTGTCCAAGGGACCCAGTTCTTC
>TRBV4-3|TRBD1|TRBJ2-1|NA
CASSQDRGPWSNEQFF
TGCGCCAGCAGCCAAGATAGGGGGCCCTGGTCCAATGAGCAGTTCTTC
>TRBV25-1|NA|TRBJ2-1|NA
CASSDSSGVSYNEQFF
TGTGCCAGCAGTGACTCCTCGGGGGTTTCCTACAATGAGCAGTTCTTC
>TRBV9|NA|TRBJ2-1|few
CASSVSLTYSYNEQFF
TGTGCCAGCAGCGTTAGTTTGACTTACTCCTACAATGAGCAGTTCTTC
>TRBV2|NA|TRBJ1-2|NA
CASSEKGVGYGYTF
TGTGCCAGCAGTGAAAAAGGGGTCGGTTATGGCTACACCTTC
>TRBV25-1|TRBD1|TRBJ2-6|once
CASSELGTGRGANVLTF
TGTGCCAGCAGTGAATTAGGGACAGGGAGGGGGGCCAACGTCCTGACTTTC
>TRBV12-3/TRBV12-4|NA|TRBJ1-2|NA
CASSYTLRGMDYGYTF
TGTGCCAGCAGTTACACACTCAGGGGAATGGACTATGGCTACACCTTC
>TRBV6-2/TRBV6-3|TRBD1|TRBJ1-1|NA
CASRRGQGGTEAFF
TGTGCCAGCAGGCGGGGACAGGGGGGCACTGAAGCTTTCTTT
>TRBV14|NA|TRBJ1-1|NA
CASSQDYHQGYSTEAFF
TGTGCCAGCAGCCAAGATTACCACCAGGGGTATAGCACTGAAGCTTTCTTT
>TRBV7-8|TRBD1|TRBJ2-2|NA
CASSFGVATGGTGELFF
TGTGCCAGCAGCTTTGGTGTTGCGACAGGGGGCACCGGGGAGCTGTTTTTT
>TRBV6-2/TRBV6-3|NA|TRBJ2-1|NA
CASSYYDPSYNEQFF
TGTGCCAGCAGTTATTACGACCCCTCCTACAATGAGCAGTTCTTC
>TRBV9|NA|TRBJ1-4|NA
CASSPKTGSNEKLFF
TGTGCCAGCAGCCCCAAGACAGGTTCTAATGAAAAACTGTTTTTT
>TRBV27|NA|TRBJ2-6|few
CASRPFSGANVLTF
TGTGCCAGCAGGCCCTTCTCTGGGGCCAACGTCCTGACTTTC
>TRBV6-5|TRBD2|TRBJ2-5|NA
CASSYSTWVRSGGLQETQYF
TGTGCCAGCAGTTACTCGACCTGGGTGCGGAGCGGGGGGCTTCAAGAGACCCAGTACTTC
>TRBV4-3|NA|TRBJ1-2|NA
CASSQDLNTGGYTF
TGCGCCAGCAGCCAAGATCTCAACACCGGAGGCTACACCTTC
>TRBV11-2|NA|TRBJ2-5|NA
CAIPGLDQETQYF
TGTGCCATTCCCGGACTGGACCAAGAGACCCAGTACTTC
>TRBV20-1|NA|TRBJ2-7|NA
CSARDGAKGTGEQYF
TGCAGTGCTAGAGATGGTGCGAAGGGCACGGGCGAGCAGTACTTC
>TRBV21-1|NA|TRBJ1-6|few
CASSDGTVSSYNSPLHF
TGTGCCAGCAGCGATGGGACCGTGAGCTCCTATAATTCACCCCTCCACTTT
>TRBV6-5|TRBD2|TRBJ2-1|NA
CASTSYSGEAYNEQFF
TGTGCCAGCACGTCCTATAGCGGGGAAGCCTACAATGAGCAGTTCTTC
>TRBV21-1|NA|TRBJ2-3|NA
CASSNPGLSTDTQYF
TGTGCCAGCAGCAATCCGGGACTAAGCACAGATACGCAGTATTTT
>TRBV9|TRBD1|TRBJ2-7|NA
CASSVAAGTGTYEQYF
TGTGCCAGCAGCGTAGCCGCCGGGACAGGAACCTACGAGCAGTACTTC
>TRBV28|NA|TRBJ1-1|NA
CASSPTQSGLASRAFF
TGTGCCAGCAGTCCTACTCAAAGCGGATTGGCGTCCCGAGCTTTCTTT
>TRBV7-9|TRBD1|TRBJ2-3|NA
CASSPTGGKTSTDAQYF
TGTGCCAGCAGCCCGACAGGGGGAAAAACAAGCACAGATGCGCAGTATTTT
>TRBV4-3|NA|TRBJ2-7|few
CASSQVIGSSYEQYF
TGCGCCAGCAGCCAAGTTATTGGCAGTTCCTACGAGCAGTACTTC
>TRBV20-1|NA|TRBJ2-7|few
CSASQEAYEQYF
TGCAGTGCTAGTCAAGAAGCCTACGAGCAGTACTTC
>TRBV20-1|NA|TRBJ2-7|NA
CSAQDGPSYEQYF
TGCAGTGCCCAAGATGGGCCCTCGTACGAGCAGTACTTC
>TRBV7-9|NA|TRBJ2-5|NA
CASYRLDEAETQYF
TGTGCCAGCTACCGACTAGACGAGGCGGAGACCCAGTACTTC
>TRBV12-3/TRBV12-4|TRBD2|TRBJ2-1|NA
CASRQLGAGGLNEQFF
TGTGCCAGCAGGCAGCTAGGAGCGGGGGGCCTCAATGAGCAGTTCTTC
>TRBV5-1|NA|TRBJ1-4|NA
CASSLEDVSGKLFF
TGCGCCAGCAGCTTAGAGGACGTCTCCGGAAAACTGTTTTTT
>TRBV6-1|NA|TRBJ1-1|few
CASSGGRWNTEAFF
TGTGCCAGCAGTGGGGGACGGTGGAACACTGAAGCTTTCTTT
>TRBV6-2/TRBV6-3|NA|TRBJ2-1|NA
CASSPSGLQRNEQFF
TGTGCCAGCAGTCCTTCGGGCCTCCAAAGAAATGAGCAGTTCTTC
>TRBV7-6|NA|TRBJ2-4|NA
CASSLYGFSGEEQYF
TGTGCCAGCAGCTTATATGGATTCTCGGGGGAAGAGCAGTACTTC
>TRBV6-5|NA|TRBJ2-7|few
CASSPTYSYEQYF
TGTGCCAGCAGTCCTACCTATTCCTACGAGCAGTACTTC
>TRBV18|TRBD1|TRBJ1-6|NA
CASSSRQGSNSPLHF
TGTGCCAGCTCATCAAGACAGGGGAGTAATTCACCCCTCCACTTT
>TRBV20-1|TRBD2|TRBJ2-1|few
CSASYHHRAGRGEQFF
TGCAGTGCTAGTTATCATCATAGGGCCGGGAGGGGTGAGCAGTTCTTC
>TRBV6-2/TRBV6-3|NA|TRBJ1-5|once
CASSYKVSRNQPQHF
TGTGCCAGCAGTTATAAGGTTTCTCGCAATCAGCCCCAGCATTTT
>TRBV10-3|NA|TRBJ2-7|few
CAISEMGYGSYEQYF
TGTGCCATCAGCGAGATGGGTTATGGCTCCTACGAGCAGTACTTC
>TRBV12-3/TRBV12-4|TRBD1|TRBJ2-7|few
CASRRQGPAHEQYF
TGTGCTAGCCGCCGACAGGGTCCAGCCCACGAGCAGTACTTC
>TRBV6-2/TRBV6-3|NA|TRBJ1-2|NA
CASSYGTGRTNYGYTF
TGTGCCAGCAGTTACGGAACGGGACGAACTAACTATGGCTACACCTTC
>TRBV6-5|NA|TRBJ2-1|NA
CASSYSSVLRGGAQFF
TGTGCCAGCAGTTACTCGAGTGTCCTCCGTGGCGGGGCGCAGTTCTTC
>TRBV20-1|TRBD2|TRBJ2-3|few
CSASGLAGGWFADTQYF
TGCAGTGCTAGTGGTCTAGCGGGGGGGTGGTTCGCAGATACGCAGTATTTT
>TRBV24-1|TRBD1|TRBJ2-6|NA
CATSEGTGTGANVLTF
TGTGCCACCAGTGAAGGGACAGGAACTGGGGCCAACGTCCTGACTTTC
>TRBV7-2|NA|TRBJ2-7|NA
CASSLAGGGSTYEQYF
TGTGCCAGCAGCTTAGCGGGGGGCGGGTCCACCTACGAGCAGTACTTC
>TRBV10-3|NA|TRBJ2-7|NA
CAISDPGRSNSYEQYF
TGTGCCATCAGTGACCCTGGCAGGTCAAACTCCTACGAGCAGTACTTC
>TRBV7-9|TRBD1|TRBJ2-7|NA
CASGTVNAHEQYF
TGTGCCAGCGGGACAGTAAATGCCCACGAGCAGTACTTC
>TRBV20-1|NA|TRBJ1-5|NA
CSARDAIATDGNQPQHF
TGCAGTGCTAGAGATGCCATAGCGACAGACGGCAATCAGCCCCAGCATTTT
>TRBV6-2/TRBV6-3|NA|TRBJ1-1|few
CASSTPRSPSQGTEAFF
TGTGCCAGCAGCACGCCAAGAAGCCCCTCTCAAGGGACTGAAGCTTTCTTT
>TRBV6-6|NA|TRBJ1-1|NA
CASTSFVRNTEAFF
TGTGCCAGCACAAGCTTCGTCAGGAACACTGAAGCTTTCTTT